Listed here are 30 T cell receptor beta chains from one sample, sequenced in a study of T cell responses to AZD1222 COVID-19 vaccine. The method was immunoSEQ multiplex PCR; TCRdb's version includes in-frame clones alone and lacks a portion of them. The sample holds about 130,000 clones; 80% to 90% are singletons and the top ten take 9.5%. The sample was peripheral blood, taken 28 days after the second AZD1222 dose. All receptors derive from an adult who received the AZD1222 COVID-19 vaccine.

CDR3 in amino acids: CASSLLVAGRTDTQYF. The CDR3, as DNA: TGTGCCAGCAGTTTATTGGTAGCGGGGAGAACAGATACGCAGTATTTT. The chain has TRBV27 and TRBJ2-3; TRBD2 aligns across 8 bases. CDR3 length: 16 residues. Germline loops: CDR1 MNHEY, CDR2 SMNVEV (reference sequence). V was clipped by 1 base and J by 3 bases; unmatched bases: 6.

The chain joins TRBV7-2 to TRBJ1-2; D gene uncertain. V lost 0 bases to trimming and J lost 9 bases, with 23 bases between them. CDR3 length equals 17 residues. The germline CDR1 and CDR2 sequences are SGHTA and FQGNSA. The CDR3 loop reads CASSLATVGAGSMSYTF. The CDR3 DNA reads as TGTGCCAGCAGCTTAGCAACGGTCGGTGCAGGATCCATGAGCTACACCTTC.

V and J are TRBV27 and TRBJ1-1; no definite D call. CDR3 length equals 14 residues. Germline V gene lookup returns CDR1 MNHEY and CDR2 SMNVEV (reference sequence). Between the trimmed V and J ends, which lost 5 bases and 1 base, there was a span of 11 bases. CDR3: CASSGLVGNTEAFF. Here the CDR3 DNA reads TGTGCCAGCAGTGGACTAGTGGGGAACACTGAAGCTTTCTTT.

The gene calls are TRBV6-5 and TRBJ2-2; TRBD1 agrees at 7 bases. The germline V gene has CDR1 MNHEY and CDR2 SVGAGI. V lost 6 bases and J lost 4; bases outside the gene matches: 5. The CDR3 spans 14 residues. The DNA of the CDR3 is TGTGCCAGCAGGACAGGGTCGGGCACCGGGGAGCTGTTTTTT. Translated, it gives CASRTGSGTGELFF.

This rearrangement joins TRBV3-1 (or the pseudogene TRBV3-2) to TRBJ2-4; 9 bases are a match to TRBD1. Per germline, CDR1 LGHDT and CDR2 YNNKEL (reference sequence). V shed 4 bases, J shed 0 bases, and the junction held 4 bases outside the gene matches. CDR3 length equals 16 residues. The CDR3 sequence is CASSPTGGAAKNIQYF. CDR3 coding DNA: TGTGCCAGCAGCCCAACAGGGGGCGCAGCCAAAAACATTCAGTACTTC.

This clone was counted once. The genes are TRBV7-9 and TRBJ2-5; D is unresolved. CDR1 is SEHNR, CDR2 FQNEAQ, per germline (reference sequence). The CDR3 totals 14 residues. Between the trimmed V and J ends, which lost 5 bases and 2 bases, there was a span of 12 bases. As DNA, the CDR3 is TGTGCCAGCAGCACTACCAACTTGCAAGAGACCCAGTACTTC. Its translation is CASSTTNLQETQYF.

V gene TRBV2 combines with J gene TRBJ1-1; 7 bases match TRBD1. V shed 6 bases and J 4 bases; nucleotides not matched to a gene: 5. CDR1 is SNHLY and CDR2 is FYNNEI in the germline V gene. The CDR3 has 13 residues. The CDR3 DNA is TGTGCCAGCAGAACAGGGGCGGTCACTGAAGCTTTCTTT. Protein: CASRTGAVTEAFF. The full variable domain, in which reference TRBV2 and TRBJ1-1 provide the parts outside the CDR3, is EPEVTQTPSHQVTQMGQEVILRCVPISNHLYFYWYRQILGQKVEFLVSFYNNEISEKSEIFDDQFSVERPDGSNFTLKIRSTKLEDSAMYFCASRTGAVTEAFFGQGTRLTVV.

This clone has more than one count but fewer than ten. V and J are TRBV7-9 and TRBJ2-5; D is unresolved. V gave up 4 bases and J gave up 1 base, with 13 bases separating them. The V gene's germline CDR1 is SEHNR and CDR2 FQNEAQ (reference sequence). The CDR3 runs 15 residues. CDR3 sequence reads: CASSSTKGVQETQYF. The CDR3 DNA sequence: TGTGCCAGCAGCTCAACGAAAGGAGTCCAAGAGACCCAGTACTTC.

This clone was detected a few times. The genes are TRBV28 and TRBJ1-1; 8 nucleotides match TRBD1. This CDR3 comprises 13 residues. The V and J ends lost 8 bases and 6 bases, in that order; junction bases with no gene match: 8. Germline CDR1 MDHEN, CDR2 SYDVKM. The CDR3 reads CASSGQGSPEAFF. Here the CDR3 DNA reads TGTGCCAGCTCCGGACAGGGAAGCCCTGAAGCTTTCTTT.

The V call is TRBV27, the J call TRBJ1-5; TRBD1 agrees at 9 bases. This CDR3 has 18 residues. Germline V gives CDR1 MNHEY, CDR2 SMNVEV (reference sequence). V lost 3 bases and J lost 5; bases outside the gene matches: 14. CDR3 sequence reads: CASSFGGQGRRGDQPQHF. The CDR3 DNA follows: TGTGCCAGCAGTTTTGGAGGACAGGGGCGCCGGGGCGATCAGCCCCAGCATTTT.

The J gene is TRBJ1-2, the V gene TRBV5-6; tentatively, D is TRBD1 (6 bases). Per the germline V gene, CDR1 is SGHDT and CDR2 is YYEEEE. This CDR3 is built from 12 residues. V was cut by 5 bases and J by 13 bases, with 18 bases left in between. CDR3 sequence reads: CASRRQETGSTF. CDR3 bases: TGTGCCAGCAGGCGACAGGAAACGGGATCCACCTTC.

The V and J genes are TRBV7-2 and TRBJ1-5; tentative D call: TRBD1 (5 bases). The CDR3 consists of 15 residues. The V gene lost 1 base and the J gene lost 6 bases, with 13 bases spanning the gap. Germline CDR1 and CDR2: SGHTA and FQGNSA. The CDR3 loop reads CASSLGHSGVQPQHF. CDR3 DNA sequence: TGTGCCAGCAGCTTAGGACACTCGGGGGTTCAGCCCCAGCATTTT.

The chain couples TRBV4-3 to TRBJ1-4; 8 bases match TRBD1. The ends lost 3 bases at V and 2 bases at J; junction bases unmatched: 14. Looked up from germline, CDR1 is LGHNA and CDR2 is YSLEER. The CDR3 is made up of 19 amino acids. This CDR3 is CASSQAGQGRGLTNEKLFF. CDR3 nucleotide sequence: TGCGCCAGCAGCCAGGCCGGACAGGGAAGGGGGCTTACTAATGAAAAACTGTTTTTT.

V is TRBV25-1 and J is TRBJ2-7, with 9 bases matching TRBD1. The CDR3 is made up of 14 amino acids. V was pared by 6 bases and J by 0 bases, with 3 bases of the junction left unmatched. Per the germline V gene, CDR1 is MGHDK and CDR2 is SYGVNS. The CDR3 region is CASRGTGSSYEQYF. Written as DNA, the CDR3 is TGTGCCAGCAGAGGGACAGGGTCCTCCTACGAGCAGTACTTC.

Only one count was recorded for this clone. This chain links TRBV19 with TRBJ2-3, with 7 bases aligning to TRBD2. Per the germline V gene, CDR1 is LNHDA and CDR2 is SQIVND (reference sequence). Germline trimming cut 5 bases from V and 1 base from J; bases unmatched to any gene: 3. The CDR3 consists of 14 residues. The CDR3 nucleotides read TGTGCCAGTAGTCTGGCGGGAGGCACAGATACGCAGTATTTT. Residues: CASSLAGGTDTQYF. The full variable domain, rest sourced from reference TRBV19 and TRBJ2-3, is DGGITQSPKYLFRKEGQNVTLSCEQNLNHDAMYWYRQDPGQGLRLIYYSQIVNDFQKGDIAEGYSVSREKKESFPLTVTSAQKNPTAFYLCASSLAGGTDTQYFGPGTRLTVL.

This clone was observed a single time. The chain links TRBV18 to TRBJ1-1, with 8 nucleotides matching TRBD1. The trim removed 5 bases at V and 5 bases at J, leaving 10 bases unmatched. Germline CDR1 and CDR2: KGHSH and LQKENI. The CDR3 is 15 amino acids. CDR3: CASSTDAQGGTEAFF. Written as DNA, the CDR3 is TGTGCCAGCTCAACAGATGCACAGGGGGGGACTGAAGCTTTCTTT.

The rearrangement joins TRBV4-2 to TRBJ1-2, with D maybe TRBD1 (5 bases). V was cut by 8 bases and J by 6 bases, with 22 bases left in between. There are 15 residues in the CDR3. From germline, CDR1 is LGHNA and CDR2 YNFKEQ. The CDR3 is CASRYARGASDGYTF. DNA for the CDR3: TGTGCCAGCCGCTACGCGAGGGGAGCATCGGATGGCTACACCTTC.

This chain uses TRBV6-6 with TRBJ2-6, with 7 bases matching TRBD1. J was trimmed by 1 base and V by 4 bases; bases with no gene match: 1. Germline lookup yields CDR1 MNHNY and CDR2 SVGAGI (reference sequence). This CDR3 comprises 15 residues. CDR3 protein: CASSSTGSGANVLTF. In nucleotides, the CDR3 is TGTGCCAGCAGTTCGACAGGGTCTGGGGCCAACGTCCTGACTTTC.

The V and J genes are TRBV15 and TRBJ2-1; the D gene is possibly TRBD2 (7 bases). Germline V gene sequence: CDR1 LNHNV, CDR2 YYDKDF (reference sequence). The V gene lost 2 bases and the J gene lost 3 bases, with 14 bases spanning the gap. The CDR3 is made up of 16 amino acids. The CDR3 here is CATSRWGASGYNEQFF. CDR3 bases: TGTGCCACCAGCAGATGGGGGGCTAGCGGCTACAATGAGCAGTTCTTC. The complete variable domain, with remaining parts taken from reference TRBV15 and TRBJ2-1, reads DAMVIQNPRYQVTQFGKPVTLSCSQTLNHNVMYWYQQKSSQAPKLLFHYYDKDFNNEADTPDNFQSRRPNTSFCFLDIRSPGLGDTAMYLCATSRWGASGYNEQFFGPGTRLTVL.

V gene TRBV14 combines with J gene TRBJ1-2; D remains unclear. V gave up 0 bases and J gave up 4 bases, with 6 bases separating them. Germline lookup yields CDR1 SGHDN and CDR2 FVKESK. This CDR3 comprises 13 residues. The CDR3 DNA sequence: TGTGCCAGCAGCCAAGAGGGCAGCTATGGCTACACCTTC. It yields the protein CASSQEGSYGYTF.

This chain links TRBV12-3 or TRBV12-4 with TRBJ2-3, with D uncertain. The CDR3 length is 12 residues. V was clipped by 1 base and J by 5 bases, with 4 bases between them. DNA of the CDR3: TGTGCCAGCAGTTTAGAGGGAGATACGCAGTATTTT. Translating gives CASSLEGDTQYF.

V gene TRBV30 combines with J gene TRBJ1-5; D gene unclear. V was shortened by 2 bases and J by 2 bases, with 10 bases between the two germline ends. The CDR3 runs 14 residues. Germline CDR1 is GTSNPN and CDR2 is SVGIG (reference sequence). The CDR3, as DNA: TGTGCCTGGAGTTCGGACGGGGGCAATCAGCCCCAGCATTTT. Its protein product is CAWSSDGGNQPQHF. Full variable domain (remainder filled in from reference TRBV30 and TRBJ1-5): SQTIHQWPATLVQPVGSPLSLECTVEGTSNPNLYWYRQAAGRGLQLLFYSVGIGQISSEVPQNLSASRPQDRQFILSSKKLLLSDSGFYLCAWSSDGGNQPQHFGDGTRLSIL.

The rearrangement joins TRBV2 to TRBJ2-1; unclear D gene. The CDR3 consists of 13 residues. The V gene lost 6 bases and the J gene lost 12 bases, with 18 bases spanning the gap. CDR1 SNHLY and CDR2 FYNNEI come from the germline V gene. This CDR3 is CASSAAPRVRQFF. DNA of the CDR3: TGTGCCAGCAGCGCCGCTCCTAGAGTAAGGCAGTTCTTC. The variable domain in full, completed from reference TRBV2 and TRBJ2-1, reads EPEVTQTPSHQVTQMGQEVILRCVPISNHLYFYWYRQILGQKVEFLVSFYNNEISEKSEIFDDQFSVERPDGSNFTLKIRSTKLEDSAMYFCASSAAPRVRQFFGPGTRLTVL.

The genes are TRBV6-5 and TRBJ1-5; D remains unclear. The V gene lost 8 bases and the J gene lost 5 bases, with 16 bases spanning the gap. CDR1 is MNHEY, CDR2 SVGAGI, per germline. The CDR3 has 14 amino acids. CDR3 DNA: TGTGCCAGCGCCCGTAGCCAGGTGGATCAGCCCCAGCATTTT. This codes for CASARSQVDQPQHF.

This clone was counted a single time. The DNA for the CDR3 is TGTGCCAGCAGCTTAGGTTGGGCAGGGTTGCGAGGCTACACCTTC. As protein: CASSLGWAGLRGYTF. The rearrangement links TRBV7-2 to TRBJ1-2; D is perhaps TRBD1 (5 bases). The ends were cut back, 1 base at V and 8 bases at J, with 17 bases in the middle. The CDR3 runs to 15 residues. Germline V gene sequence: CDR1 SGHTA, CDR2 FQGNSA.

The chain carries TRBV11-3 and TRBJ2-1, with 9 bases that match TRBD2. Trimming took 5 bases from V and 9 from J; bases not matched to a gene: 14. There are 16 residues in the CDR3. Germline V gene sequence: CDR1 SGHNT, CDR2 YENEEA. The DNA of the CDR3 is TGTGCCAGCAGCCTGTTAGAAGCGGGGGGTACGGGTGAGCAGTTCTTC. This gives the protein CASSLLEAGGTGEQFF.

CDR3 in amino acids: CASSSNTDQPQHF. The CDR3 DNA reads as TGTGCCAGCAGTTCGAACACCGATCAGCCCCAGCATTTT. The gene calls are TRBV11-2 and TRBJ1-5, with D hard to call. The CDR3 totals 13 residues. Germline values: CDR1 SGHAT, CDR2 FQNNGV. Deletions cut 6 bases from V and 5 bases from J, with 11 bases between. Based on the CDR3 plus reference TRBV11-2 and TRBJ1-5, the full variable domain is EAGVAQSPRYKIIEKRQSVAFWCNPISGHATLYWYQQILGQGPKLLIQFQNNGVVDDSQLPKDRFSAERLKGVDSTLKIQPAKLEDSAVYLCASSSNTDQPQHFGDGTRLSIL.

The V call is TRBV7-2, the J call TRBJ1-4, with D unclear. This CDR3 comprises 15 residues. From germline, CDR1 is SGHTA and CDR2 FQGNSA. Deletions cut 3 bases from V and 0 bases from J, with 8 bases between. In nucleotides, the CDR3 is TGTGCCAGCAGCTTTGGAGCGACAACTAATGAAAAACTGTTTTTT. Encoded protein: CASSFGATTNEKLFF.

The V call is TRBV6-6, the J call TRBJ2-5; D remains ambiguous. Trimming took 0 bases from V and 5 from J, leaving 10 bases between them. CDR1 is MNHNY and CDR2 is SVGAGI in the germline V gene (reference sequence). CDR3 length: 14 amino acids. The CDR3 nucleotides are TGTGCCAGCAGTTACTCGAGGCTGGGGGAGACCCAGTACTTC. Its translation: CASSYSRLGETQYF.

This clone has more than one count but fewer than ten. The gene calls are TRBV11-2 and TRBJ1-2; 7 bases are a match to TRBD1. V lost 3 bases to trimming and J lost 5 bases; unmatched junction nucleotides: 3. From germline, CDR1 is SGHAT and CDR2 FQNNGV. CDR3 size: 13 residues. CDR3: CASSFDREYGYTF. DNA for the CDR3: TGTGCCAGCAGCTTCGACAGGGAGTATGGCTACACCTTC. Together with reference TRBV11-2 and TRBJ1-2, the CDR3 gives the full variable domain: EAGVAQSPRYKIIEKRQSVAFWCNPISGHATLYWYQQILGQGPKLLIQFQNNGVVDDSQLPKDRFSAERLKGVDSTLKIQPAKLEDSAVYLCASSFDREYGYTFGSGTRLTVV.